A single sample gave rise to the 25 T cell receptor beta chains below, sequenced in a study of T cell responses to AZD1222 COVID-19 vaccine. Here immunoSEQ multiplex PCR was the method, and the copy in TCRdb shows in-frame clones only, minus some. The sample records roughly 180,000 clones, around 90% being singletons. The sample here was peripheral blood, taken 28 days after the second AZD1222 dose. The receptors here all came from an adult who received the AZD1222 COVID-19 vaccine.

This clone was detected only once. The rearrangement uses TRBV5-1 and TRBJ1-2, with 7 bases aligning to TRBD1. Per the germline V gene, CDR1 is SGHRS and CDR2 is YFSETQ. V gave up 2 bases and J gave up 5 bases; unmatched junction bases: 9. This CDR3 spans 15 amino acids. CDR3 nucleotide sequence: TGCGCCAGCAGCTTTTTCGGGACAGAGGGGTATGGCTACACCTTC. It codes for CASSFFGTEGYGYTF.

CDR3 bases: TGTGCCAGCAGCTTTGGGGGCGCGGGCACCGGGGAGCTGTTTTTT. Translation: CASSFGGAGTGELFF. This chain uses TRBV3-1 (or the pseudogene TRBV3-2) with TRBJ2-2; D may be TRBD1 (6 bases). Trimming stripped 5 bases from V and 4 bases from J, with 14 bases between. Germline V gene lookup returns CDR1 LGHDT and CDR2 YNNKEL (reference sequence). This CDR3 spans 15 amino acids.

This clone has a single count. The chain uses TRBV3-1 (or the pseudogene TRBV3-2) and TRBJ2-7, with D possibly called TRBD1 or TRBD2 (5 bases each). Germline V lookup: CDR1 LGHDT, CDR2 YNNKEL (reference sequence). The CDR3 runs to 14 residues. V lost 4 bases and J lost 4, with 14 bases in between. The CDR3 spells CASSLWDRRYEQYF. DNA of the CDR3: TGTGCCAGCAGCCTGTGGGACCGCAGGTACGAGCAGTACTTC.

This clone was seen only a few times. The J gene is TRBJ1-3, the V gene TRBV28; D unclear. CDR3 length: 14 amino acids. Trimming shortened V by 5 bases and J by 1 base, and 9 bases separated the two germline ends. The V gene's germline CDR1 is MDHEN and CDR2 SYDVKM. CDR3 nucleotide sequence: TGTGCCAGCAGTCCCCCCCGGTCTGGAAACACCATATATTTT. Translating it yields CASSPPRSGNTIYF.

This chain uses TRBV4-2 with TRBJ2-7; either TRBD1 or TRBD2 may supply D (7 bases each). Germline V gene lookup returns CDR1 LGHNA and CDR2 YNFKEQ. The CDR3 is 15 residues long. The germline V and J ends were trimmed by 1 base and 4 bases, with 14 bases remaining between them. In DNA, the CDR3 is TGTGCCAGCAGCCAAGGGTACAGGGGACTATACGAGCAGTACTTC. Translating it yields CASSQGYRGLYEQYF.

The V gene is TRBV7-8, the J gene TRBJ2-7; a possible D gene is TRBD1 (6 bases). Trimming left V 5 bases short and J 3 bases short, with 14 bases between. Germline CDR1 and CDR2: SGHVS and FQNEAQ. The CDR3 is 14 amino acids. CDR3 nucleotide sequence: TGTGCCAGCAGCGAGTGGGACACTAACTACGAGCAGTACTTC. The encoded protein is CASSEWDTNYEQYF.

This chain joins TRBV29-1 and TRBJ2-1, with 8 bases lining up with TRBD2. The CDR3 covers 15 residues. Unmatched junction bases numbered 8, after V lost 3 bases and J lost 4 bases. Germline lookup yields CDR1 SQVTM and CDR2 ANQGSEA. The CDR3 here is CSVDGREERYNEQFF. CDR3 sequence (DNA): TGCAGCGTTGATGGGCGGGAGGAGCGGTACAATGAGCAGTTCTTC.

Regarding this clone: Other nucleotide sequences in the sample specify the same CDR3. The chain couples TRBV15 to TRBJ1-1; D is undetermined. CDR3 length equals 14 residues. Germline assignment: CDR1 LNHNV and CDR2 YYDKDF (reference sequence). V was trimmed by 0 bases and J by 2 bases, leaving 7 bases between them. CDR3 in DNA: TGTGCCACCAGCAGAGATCGCGGAAACACTGAAGCTTTCTTT. Translation gives CATSRDRGNTEAFF.

The V gene is TRBV30, the J gene TRBJ2-2; 7 nucleotides agree with TRBD1. Germline V CDR1 and CDR2: GTSNPN, SVGIG (reference sequence). The V segment lost 4 bases and the J segment 3 bases; nucleotides outside the gene matches: 5. This CDR3 region has 14 residues. The CDR3 region is CAWNRDRYTGELFF. CDR3 coding DNA: TGTGCCTGGAACCGGGACAGATACACCGGGGAGCTGTTTTTT.

The chain links TRBV21-1 to TRBJ2-7; TRBD2, the table's D call, lacks a check against the DNA. TRBV21-1 is annotated as a pseudogene. The CDR3 is 15 residues long. The CDR3 DNA is TGTGCCAGCAGCAGCCTTACGCGGTCCCCATACGAGCAGTACTTC. This translates into CASSSLTRSPYEQYF.

This clone is a singleton in its sample. The rearrangement links TRBV6-1 to TRBJ2-7, with 10 bases fitting TRBD1. The junction had 19 bases not matched to a gene; V was cut back by 6 bases and J by 5 bases. The V gene's germline CDR1 is MNHNS and CDR2 SASEGT. This CDR3 has 18 residues. The CDR3: CASRENRGLGDRGHEQYF. The CDR3 DNA is TGTGCCAGCAGGGAAAACAGGGGTTTAGGGGACAGGGGCCACGAGCAGTACTTC.

This sequence joins TRBV13 and TRBJ2-4; 10 bases are shared with TRBD1. The ends lost 5 bases at V and 0 bases at J; junction bases unmatched: 7. This CDR3 spans 17 amino acids. Per germline, CDR1 PRHDT and CDR2 FYEKMQ (reference sequence). In DNA form, the CDR3 reads TGTGCCAGCAGCCACAGACAGGGGGCGGTAGCCAAAAACATTCAGTACTTC. As protein: CASSHRQGAVAKNIQYF.

The chain carries TRBV11-2 and TRBJ2-1, with D possibly being TRBD1 (6 bases). The CDR3 is 18 residues long. V lost 0 bases and J lost 4, with 19 bases in between. CDR1 SGHAT and CDR2 FQNNGV come from the germline V gene. The CDR3 coding sequence is TGTGCCAGCAGCTTAGATCAACGATCCACAGGGCTGTACAATGAGCAGTTCTTC. It specifies CASSLDQRSTGLYNEQFF.

V and J are TRBV4-1 and TRBJ2-2, with D perhaps being TRBD1 or TRBD2 (6 bases each). Trimming pared 3 bases from V and 1 base from J, leaving 12 bases between. The V gene's germline CDR1 is MGHRA and CDR2 YSYEKL. The CDR3 extends over 16 amino acids. The CDR3 bases are TGCGCCAGCAGCCACCCTGGAGGGGGGAACACCGGGGAGCTGTTTTTT. It is translated as CASSHPGGGNTGELFF.

V usage is TRBV4-1 and J usage is TRBJ2-1; 12 positions match TRBD2. The length of the CDR3 is 18 residues. Trimming cost V 4 bases and J 6 bases; bases outside gene matches: 13. The V gene's germline CDR1 is MGHRA and CDR2 YSYEKL. The CDR3 nucleotides are TGCGCCAGCAGCCTTACCACCCCTGGACTAGCGGGGCGCAATGAGCAGTTCTTC. Residues: CASSLTTPGLAGRNEQFF.

Only one count was recorded for this clone. This chain joins TRBV7-2 and TRBJ2-1, with TRBD2 identical over 11 bases. Germline V gives CDR1 SGHTA, CDR2 FQGNSA. The CDR3 extends over 14 amino acids. J gave up 9 bases and V 5 bases, and 6 bases lay outside the gene matches. The DNA of the CDR3 is TGTGCCAGCAGCCCAATAGCGGGGGGGAGTGAGCAGTTCTTC. It translates to CASSPIAGGSEQFF.

The rearrangement joins TRBV7-3 to TRBJ2-1, with 9 bases identical to TRBD1. Germline V gene lookup returns CDR1 SGHTA and CDR2 FQGTGA. This CDR3 has 15 residues. With 3 bases clipped from V and 6 bases from J, the junction kept 6 bases outside the gene matches. The CDR3 loop reads CASSFGTGFINEQFF. CDR3 coding DNA: TGTGCCAGCAGCTTCGGGACAGGGTTCATCAATGAGCAGTTCTTC.

The gene calls are TRBV2 and TRBJ2-2, with D possibly TRBD1 on 7 matching bases. The CDR3 consists of 17 residues. Trimming shortened V by 5 bases and J by 2 bases, and 18 bases separated the two germline ends. In germline, CDR1 is SNHLY, CDR2 FYNNEI. The DNA of the CDR3 is TGTGCCAGCAGTACGCGGCAGGGGGGTTTCAACACCGGGGAGCTGTTTTTT. Its protein is CASSTRQGGFNTGELFF. The whole variable domain, remainder taken from reference TRBV2 and TRBJ2-2, is EPEVTQTPSHQVTQMGQEVILRCVPISNHLYFYWYRQILGQKVEFLVSFYNNEISEKSEIFDDQFSVERPDGSNFTLKIRSTKLEDSAMYFCASSTRQGGFNTGELFFGEGSRLTVL.

This rearrangement joins TRBV4-1 to TRBJ2-7; the D is unclear. The CDR3 runs to 12 residues. V was pared by 1 base and J by 7 bases, with 8 bases between. Germline V gene lookup returns CDR1 MGHRA and CDR2 YSYEKL. CDR3 amino acids: CASSQVMGEQYF. The CDR3 DNA reads TGCGCCAGCAGCCAAGTCATGGGTGAGCAGTACTTC.

The V call is TRBV28, the J call TRBJ1-4, with 8 nucleotides matching TRBD1. The CDR3 is made up of 14 amino acids. Germline CDR1 is MDHEN and CDR2 is SYDVKM. With V trimmed by 5 bases and J by 2 bases, 1 base remained unmatched. This CDR3 reads CASSRTGTNEKLFF. The CDR3 DNA reads as TGTGCCAGCAGTCGGACAGGGACTAATGAAAAACTGTTTTTT.

The rearrangement uses TRBV2 and TRBJ1-1, with 7 bases identical to TRBD1. V was pared by 11 bases and J by 0 bases, with 6 bases of the junction left unmatched. CDR1 SNHLY and CDR2 FYNNEI come from the germline V gene. This CDR3 is built from 13 residues. CDR3 coding DNA: TGTGCCGGCACCGGGACAGTGAACACTGAAGCTTTCTTT. Its protein is CAGTGTVNTEAFF. Full variable domain (remainder filled in from reference TRBV2 and TRBJ1-1): EPEVTQTPSHQVTQMGQEVILRCVPISNHLYFYWYRQILGQKVEFLVSFYNNEISEKSEIFDDQFSVERPDGSNFTLKIRSTKLEDSAMYFCAGTGTVNTEAFFGQGTRLTVV.

The chain recombines TRBV2 with TRBJ1-5; D is perhaps TRBD1 (5 bases). Germline V gene lookup returns CDR1 SNHLY and CDR2 FYNNEI. Deletions cut 1 base from V and 3 bases from J, with 13 bases between. The CDR3 has 16 residues. The CDR3 region is CASSEGRQGYNQPQHF. In DNA form, the CDR3 reads TGTGCCAGCAGTGAAGGAAGGCAGGGTTACAATCAGCCCCAGCATTTT.

J is TRBJ2-1 and V is TRBV7-3; TRBD2 matches 13 bases. With V trimmed by 5 bases and J by 0 bases, 10 bases remained unmatched. This CDR3 is 19 amino acids long. CDR1 and CDR2 (germline): SGHTA, FQGTGA. The CDR3 DNA is TGTGCCAGCAGCCGCAAGGGGACTAGCGGGACCATCTCCTACAATGAGCAGTTCTTC. Translating gives CASSRKGTSGTISYNEQFF. Full variable domain (outside the CDR3, taken from reference TRBV7-3 and TRBJ2-1): GAGVSQTPSNKVTEKGKYVELRCDPISGHTALYWYRQSLGQGPEFLIYFQGTGAADDSGLPNDRFFAVRPEGSVSTLKIQRTERGDSAVYLCASSRKGTSGTISYNEQFFGPGTRLTVL.

The rearrangement joins TRBV19 to TRBJ1-2, with D possibly being TRBD1 (5 bases). V was shortened by 2 bases and J by 1 base, with 8 bases between the two germline ends. The CDR3 is 14 amino acids. Germline V CDR1 and CDR2: LNHDA, SQIVND (reference sequence). The CDR3 loop is CASSISQGNYGYTF. The DNA for the CDR3 is TGTGCCAGTAGTATAAGCCAGGGTAACTATGGCTACACCTTC.

This clone was picked up one time. The chain uses TRBV3-1 (or the pseudogene TRBV3-2) and TRBJ1-2; 12 bases are a match to TRBD1. This CDR3 is built from 18 residues. V gave up 0 bases and J gave up 6 bases; unmatched junction bases: 11. Looked up from germline, CDR1 is LGHDT and CDR2 is YNNKEL (reference sequence). CDR3 sequence (DNA): TGTGCCAGCAGCCAAGAAGGGGGACAGGGGGCCATGTCCCATGGCTACACCTTC. This codes for CASSQEGGQGAMSHGYTF.